The 17 T cell receptor beta chains below all came from one sample that was sequenced in a study of blood T cell repertoires in COVID-19. Method: immunoSEQ multiplex PCR; TCRdb's copy keeps in-frame clones and lacks some. The repertoire holds about 270,000 clones, 89% seen once, with less than 2.5% in the top ten. The sequenced sample consisted of peripheral blood. The source is a man between 45 and 60 years old with acute or convalescent COVID-19.

The chain combines TRBV6-6 with TRBJ2-3; 8 bases are shared with TRBD2. CDR1 MNHNY and CDR2 SVGAGI come from the germline V gene (reference sequence). The CDR3 contains 16 residues. V lost 0 bases to trimming and J lost 3 bases; unmatched junction nucleotides: 5. The CDR3 DNA reads as TGTGCCAGCAGTTACTCCCAAGCGGGGGAAACAGATACGCAGTATTTT. It specifies CASSYSQAGETDTQYF.

V gene TRBV10-3 combines with J gene TRBJ2-5, with no clear D. The CDR3 is 14 residues long. Deletions cut 0 bases from V and 2 bases from J, with 7 bases between. Per the germline V gene, CDR1 is ENHRY and CDR2 is SYGVKD. CDR3 region: CAISESWAQETQYF. The DNA of the CDR3 is TGTGCCATCAGTGAGTCGTGGGCTCAAGAGACCCAGTACTTC.

A remark on this clone: Different DNA sequences within this sample yield the same CDR3. The rearrangement joins TRBV30 to TRBJ1-2; D call uncertain. There are 13 residues in the CDR3. Trimming took 2 bases from V and 4 from J, leaving 11 bases between them. CDR1 and CDR2 (germline): GTSNPN, SVGIG (reference sequence). The CDR3 is CAWSPGLGYGYTF. The CDR3, as DNA: TGTGCCTGGAGTCCCGGTCTCGGCTATGGCTACACCTTC. Filled out from reference TRBV30 and TRBJ1-2, the complete variable domain reads SQTIHQWPATLVQPVGSPLSLECTVEGTSNPNLYWYRQAAGRGLQLLFYSVGIGQISSEVPQNLSASRPQDRQFILSSKKLLLSDSGFYLCAWSPGLGYGYTFGSGTRLTVV.

The V and J genes are TRBV19 and TRBJ2-5, with TRBD2 matching 11 bases. CDR1 and CDR2 from the germline V gene are LNHDA and SQIVND (reference sequence). V gave up 6 bases and J gave up 5 bases; unmatched junction bases: 11. This CDR3 has 16 amino acids. The CDR3 protein is CASRGLAGGSRETQYF. In DNA, the CDR3 is TGTGCCAGTAGGGGGCTAGCGGGGGGCTCCCGGGAGACCCAGTACTTC.

This rearrangement joins TRBV5-8 to TRBJ2-2; D is unclear. Trimming stripped 0 bases from V and 7 bases from J, with 13 bases between. The germline V gene has CDR1 SGHTS and CDR2 YDEGEE. This CDR3 is 15 amino acids long. The DNA for the CDR3 is TGTGCCAGCAGCTTGGAATTAGAATCAGGCGGGGAGCTGTTTTTT. Its protein is CASSLELESGGELFF. Full variable domain (missing parts from reference TRBV5-8 and TRBJ2-2): EAGVTQSPTHLIKTRGQQATLRCSPISGHTSVYWYQQALGLGLQFLLWYDEGEERNRGNFPPRFSGRQFPNYSSELNVNALELEDSALYLCASSLELESGGELFFGEGSRLTVL.

CDR3 sequence reads: CASSPLGGALVYNEQFF. In DNA form, the CDR3 reads TGTGCCAGCAGCCCGTTGGGGGGGGCTCTTGTCTACAATGAGCAGTTCTTC. The V and J genes are TRBV7-8 and TRBJ2-1; D might be TRBD2 (7 bases). Germline CDR1 SGHVS, CDR2 FQNEAQ. The CDR3 contains 17 residues. V lost 5 bases to trimming and J lost 3 bases, with 20 bases between them.

The V gene is TRBV27, the J gene TRBJ1-1; D possibly corresponds to TRBD1 (6 bases). This CDR3 is built from 12 residues. The V end lost 6 bases, the J end lost 8 bases, and 13 bases lay between the germline ends. Germline V gene sequence: CDR1 MNHEY, CDR2 SMNVEV (reference sequence). CDR3 DNA sequence: TGTGCCAGCAGGTCCCTGGGGGCCGAAGCTTTCTTT. This translates into CASRSLGAEAFF.

CDR3 nucleotides: TGTGCCAGCAGTGGCGACAGGAGCTCCTACGAGCAGTACTTC. This translates into CASSGDRSSYEQYF. This chain links TRBV2 with TRBJ2-7; the D gene is possibly TRBD1 (6 bases). The CDR3 has 14 amino acids. V was pared by 4 bases and J by 0 bases, with 10 bases between. Germline V gene sequence: CDR1 SNHLY, CDR2 FYNNEI.

The chain carries TRBV5-6 and TRBJ1-1; perhaps TRBD1 as D (5 bases). The CDR3 spans 14 residues. Germline V gene data show CDR1 as SGHDT and CDR2 as YYEEEE. Trimming removed 2 bases from V and 0 bases from J, with 8 bases in between. CDR3 coding DNA: TGTGCCAGCAGCTTTGACAGCTTGAACACTGAAGCTTTCTTT. Translating it yields CASSFDSLNTEAFF. Supplemented by reference TRBV5-6 and TRBJ1-1, the full variable domain reads DAGVTQSPTHLIKTRGQQVTLRCSPKSGHDTVSWYQQALGQGPQFIFQYYEEEERQRGNFPDRFSGHQFPNYSSELNVNALLLGDSALYLCASSFDSLNTEAFFGQGTRLTVV.

The rearrangement links TRBV6-6 to TRBJ2-7; TRBD1 matches 7 bases. The V and J ends lost 5 bases and 2 bases, in that order; junction bases with no gene match: 9. Germline CDR1 is MNHNY and CDR2 is SVGAGI (reference sequence). CDR3 length: 15 amino acids. In nucleotides, the CDR3 is TGTGCCAGCAGTCGGCAAACAGGGGCGGCCTACGAGCAGTACTTC. Its protein product is CASSRQTGAAYEQYF.

The chain recombines TRBV30 with TRBJ1-5, with a weak D call TRBD1 (6 bases). CDR1 is GTSNPN, CDR2 SVGIG, per germline (reference sequence). The CDR3 is made up of 13 amino acids. V lost 5 bases and J 3 bases, leaving 11 bases between the germline ends. The CDR3 DNA reads TGTGCCTGGGGGACAAGAGACAATCAGCCCCAGCATTTT. This translates into CAWGTRDNQPQHF.

The chain has TRBV5-6 and TRBJ2-1; 7 nucleotides align to TRBD2. This CDR3 comprises 13 residues. Looked up from germline, CDR1 is SGHDT and CDR2 is YYEEEE. Trimming removed 3 bases from V and 6 bases from J; junction bases left unmatched: 3. The CDR3 region is CASSSGTTNEQFF. The DNA of the CDR3 is TGTGCCAGCAGCTCTGGGACTACCAATGAGCAGTTCTTC.

V gene TRBV2 combines with J gene TRBJ2-1; perhaps TRBD2 as D (5 bases). Germline values: CDR1 SNHLY, CDR2 FYNNEI. This CDR3 is 16 amino acids long. V was clipped by 6 bases and J by 0 bases, with 15 bases between them. The CDR3 region is CASSARAFSSYNEQFF. DNA of the CDR3: TGTGCCAGCAGCGCGAGGGCATTTAGCTCCTACAATGAGCAGTTCTTC.

V and J are TRBV7-3 and TRBJ2-1, with D perhaps TRBD2 (6 bases). Per the germline V gene, CDR1 is SGHTA and CDR2 is FQGTGA. CDR3 length: 15 residues. Trimming took off 3 bases at V and 6 bases at J, with 15 bases between the two ends. The CDR3 region has the DNA TGTGCCAGCAGCTTCGGGGGACCGCAACTCAATGAGCAGTTCTTC. Translating gives CASSFGGPQLNEQFF.

This clone was seen once. The V gene is TRBV30, the J gene TRBJ2-1, with a possible D match to TRBD2 (6 bases). CDR1 is GTSNPN, CDR2 SVGIG, per germline (reference sequence). Trimming shortened V by 5 bases and J by 2 bases, and 19 bases separated the two germline ends. CDR3 size: 16 residues. The CDR3 bases are TGTGCCTGGGGTAGGGGACTGGGCGGCGCCTACAATGAGCAGTTCTTC. Protein product: CAWGRGLGGAYNEQFF.

With regard to this clone: Compared with germline, one end of the junction differs, possibly owing to a read error. The V gene is TRBV7-9, the J gene TRBJ1-4; D is unresolved. Germline lookup yields CDR1 SEHNR and CDR2 FQNEAQ (reference sequence). The CDR3 spans 13 residues. The CDR3 coding sequence is TGTGCCAGCAGTTTAGGAAGGGAGGAAAAACTGTTTTTT. Translation gives CASSLGREEKLFF.

This sequence joins TRBV7-6 and TRBJ1-2, with D possibly TRBD1 on 5 matching bases. Trimming shortened V by 0 bases and J by 6 bases, and 11 bases separated the two germline ends. Germline assignment: CDR1 SGHVS and CDR2 FNYEAQ. The CDR3 length is 14 residues. The CDR3 protein is CASSLAQGQDGYTF. The CDR3 bases are TGTGCCAGCAGCTTAGCTCAGGGTCAGGATGGCTACACCTTC.